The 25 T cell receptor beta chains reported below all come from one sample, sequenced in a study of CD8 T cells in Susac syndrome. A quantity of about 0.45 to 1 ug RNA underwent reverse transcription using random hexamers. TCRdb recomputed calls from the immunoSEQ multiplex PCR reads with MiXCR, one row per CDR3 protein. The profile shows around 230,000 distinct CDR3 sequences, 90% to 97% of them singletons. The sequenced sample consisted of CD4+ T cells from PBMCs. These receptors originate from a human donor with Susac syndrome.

CDR3 protein: CASSELLNTEAFF. CDR3 DNA sequence: TGTGCCAGCAGTGAGCTCCTGAACACTGAAGCTTTCTTT. V and J are TRBV25-1 and TRBJ1-1; D is unclear. V dropped 3 bases and J dropped 0 bases, with 5 bases sitting between them. This CDR3 is built from 13 residues. Germline V gene lookup returns CDR1 MGHDK and CDR2 SYGVNS.

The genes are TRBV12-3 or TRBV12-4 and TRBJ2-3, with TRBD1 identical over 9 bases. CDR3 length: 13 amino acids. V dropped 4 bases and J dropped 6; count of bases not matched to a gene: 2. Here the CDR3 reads CASSSGTGDTQYF. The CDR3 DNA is TGTGCCAGCAGTTCCGGGACAGGGGATACGCAGTATTTT.

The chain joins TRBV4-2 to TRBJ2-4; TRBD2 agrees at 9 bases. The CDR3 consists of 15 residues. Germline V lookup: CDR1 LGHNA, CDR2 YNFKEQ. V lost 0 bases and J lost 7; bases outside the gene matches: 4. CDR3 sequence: CASSQDQSGRNIQYF. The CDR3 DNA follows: TGTGCCAGCAGCCAAGATCAAAGCGGGAGGAACATTCAGTACTTC.

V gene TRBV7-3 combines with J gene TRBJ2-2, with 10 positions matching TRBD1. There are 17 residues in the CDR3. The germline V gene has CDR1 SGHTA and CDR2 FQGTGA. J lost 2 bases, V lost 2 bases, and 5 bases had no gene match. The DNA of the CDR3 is TGTGCCAGCAGCTTATCTCGGGACAGGGGAAACACCGGGGAGCTGTTTTTT. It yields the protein CASSLSRDRGNTGELFF.

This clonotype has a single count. The CDR3 is CATGQDYEQYF. Here the CDR3 DNA reads TGTGCCACCGGGCAAGACTACGAGCAGTACTTC. The gene calls are TRBV24-1 and TRBJ2-7, with no clear D. Per the germline V gene, CDR1 is KGHDR and CDR2 is SFDVKD. V dropped 9 bases and J dropped 3 bases, with 8 bases sitting between them. The CDR3 spans 11 residues.

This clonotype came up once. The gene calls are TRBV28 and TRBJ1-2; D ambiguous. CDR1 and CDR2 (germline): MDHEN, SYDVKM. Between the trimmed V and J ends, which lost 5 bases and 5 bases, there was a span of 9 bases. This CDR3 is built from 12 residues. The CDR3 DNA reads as TGTGCCAGCAGTAAGAAGATGTATGGCTACACCTTC. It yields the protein CASSKKMYGYTF.

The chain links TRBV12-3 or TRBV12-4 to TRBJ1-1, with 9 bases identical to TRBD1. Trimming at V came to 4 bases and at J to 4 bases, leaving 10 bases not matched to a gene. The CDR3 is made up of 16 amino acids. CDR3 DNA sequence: TGTGCCAGCAGTTCGCCCGGAGGACAGGGGCGCACTGAAGCTTTCTTT. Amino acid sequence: CASSSPGGQGRTEAFF.

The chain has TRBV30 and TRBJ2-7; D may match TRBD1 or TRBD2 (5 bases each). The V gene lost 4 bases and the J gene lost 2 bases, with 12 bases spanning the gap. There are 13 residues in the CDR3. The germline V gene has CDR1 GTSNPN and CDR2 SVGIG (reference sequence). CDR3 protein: CAWNRGDPYEQYF. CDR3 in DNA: TGTGCCTGGAACCGAGGGGACCCCTACGAGCAGTACTTC. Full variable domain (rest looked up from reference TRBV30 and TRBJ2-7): SQTIHQWPATLVQPVGSPLSLECTVEGTSNPNLYWYRQAAGRGLQLLFYSVGIGQISSEVPQNLSASRPQDRQFILSSKKLLLSDSGFYLCAWNRGDPYEQYFGPGTRLTVT.

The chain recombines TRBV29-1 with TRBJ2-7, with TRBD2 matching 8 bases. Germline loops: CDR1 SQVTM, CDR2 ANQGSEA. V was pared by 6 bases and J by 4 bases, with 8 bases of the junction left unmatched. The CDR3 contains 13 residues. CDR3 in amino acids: CSVRSGRRYEQYF. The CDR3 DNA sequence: TGCAGCGTGAGGAGCGGGAGACGTTACGAGCAGTACTTC.

The CDR3 reads CASSQWDRGETQYF. DNA for the CDR3: TGTGCCAGCAGCCAATGGGACAGGGGTGAGACCCAGTACTTC. The genes are TRBV3-1 and TRBJ2-5; 10 nucleotides line up with TRBD1. Unmatched junction bases numbered 2, after V lost 2 bases and J lost 5 bases. This CDR3 is built from 14 residues. CDR1 is LGHDT and CDR2 is YNNKEL in the germline V gene (reference sequence).

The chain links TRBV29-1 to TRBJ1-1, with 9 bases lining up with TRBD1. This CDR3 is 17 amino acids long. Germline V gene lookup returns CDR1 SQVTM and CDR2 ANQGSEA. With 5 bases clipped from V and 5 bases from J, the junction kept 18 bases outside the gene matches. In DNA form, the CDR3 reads TGCAGCGTTCGTCCCGGGACAGGGAACCTAAGAGGGACTGAAGCTTTCTTT. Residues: CSVRPGTGNLRGTEAFF. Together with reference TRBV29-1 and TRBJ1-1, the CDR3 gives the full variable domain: SAVISQKPSRDICQRGTSLTIQCQVDSQVTMMFWYRQQPGQSLTLIATANQGSEATYESGFVIDKFPISRPNLTFSTLTVSNMSPEDSSIYLCSVRPGTGNLRGTEAFFGQGTRLTVV.

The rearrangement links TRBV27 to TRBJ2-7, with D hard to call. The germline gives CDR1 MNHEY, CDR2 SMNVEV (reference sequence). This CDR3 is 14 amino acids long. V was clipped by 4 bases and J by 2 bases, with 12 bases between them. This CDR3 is CASSSYGPAYEQYF. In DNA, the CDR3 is TGTGCCAGCAGTTCCTATGGGCCGGCCTACGAGCAGTACTTC.

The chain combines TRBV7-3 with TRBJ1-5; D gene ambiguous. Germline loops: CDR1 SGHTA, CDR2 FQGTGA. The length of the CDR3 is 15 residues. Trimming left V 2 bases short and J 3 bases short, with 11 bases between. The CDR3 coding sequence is TGTGCCAGCAGCTTAGAGTCAGGATTCAATCAGCCCCAGCATTTT. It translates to CASSLESGFNQPQHF.

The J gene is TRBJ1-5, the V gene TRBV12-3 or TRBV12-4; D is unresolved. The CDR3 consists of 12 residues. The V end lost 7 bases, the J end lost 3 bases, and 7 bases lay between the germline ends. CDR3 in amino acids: CASTLDNQPQHF. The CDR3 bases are TGTGCCAGCACGTTGGACAATCAGCCCCAGCATTTT.

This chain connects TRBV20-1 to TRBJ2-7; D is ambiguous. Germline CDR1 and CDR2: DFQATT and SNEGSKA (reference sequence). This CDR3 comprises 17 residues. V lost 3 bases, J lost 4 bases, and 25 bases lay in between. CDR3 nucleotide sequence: TGCAGTGCTAGGTCTTTCTCTCCAAGGAATGGGGATTACGAGCAGTACTTC. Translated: CSARSFSPRNGDYEQYF.

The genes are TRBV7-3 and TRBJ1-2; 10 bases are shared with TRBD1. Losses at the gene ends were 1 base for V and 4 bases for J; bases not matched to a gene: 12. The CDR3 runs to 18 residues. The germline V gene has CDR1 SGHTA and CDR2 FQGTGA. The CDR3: CASSLIGTGDWSRYGYTF. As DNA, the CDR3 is TGTGCCAGCAGCTTAATCGGGACAGGGGATTGGAGTCGCTATGGCTACACCTTC.

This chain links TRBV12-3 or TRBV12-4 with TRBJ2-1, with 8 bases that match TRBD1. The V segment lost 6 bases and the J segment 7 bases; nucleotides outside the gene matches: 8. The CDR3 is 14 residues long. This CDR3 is CASRQGAGWNEQFF. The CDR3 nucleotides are TGTGCCAGCAGGCAGGGGGCAGGATGGAATGAGCAGTTCTTC.

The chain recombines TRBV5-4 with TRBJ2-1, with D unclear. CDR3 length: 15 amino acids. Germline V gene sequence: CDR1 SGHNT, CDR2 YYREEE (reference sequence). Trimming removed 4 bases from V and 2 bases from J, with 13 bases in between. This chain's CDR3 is CASSLRTSTYNEQFF. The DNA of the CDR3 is TGTGCCAGCAGCCTACGGACGAGCACCTACAATGAGCAGTTCTTC.

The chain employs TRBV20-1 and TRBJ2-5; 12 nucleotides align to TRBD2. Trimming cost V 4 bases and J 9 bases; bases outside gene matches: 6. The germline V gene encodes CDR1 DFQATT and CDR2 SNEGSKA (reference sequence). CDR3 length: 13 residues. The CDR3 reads CSAKPSGRAPQYF. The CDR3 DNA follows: TGCAGTGCTAAGCCTAGCGGGAGGGCCCCCCAGTACTTC.

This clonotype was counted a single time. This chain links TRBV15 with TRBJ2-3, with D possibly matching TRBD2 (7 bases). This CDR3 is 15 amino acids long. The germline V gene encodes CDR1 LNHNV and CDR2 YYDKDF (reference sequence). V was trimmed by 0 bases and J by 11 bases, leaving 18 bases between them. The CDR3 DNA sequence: TGTGCCACCAGCAGAGATCGAGGGGGAGGGCGTGGGCAGTATTTT. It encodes CATSRDRGGGRGQYF.

The CDR3 sequence: CASSLEGQGGFQYF. The CDR3 coding sequence is TGTGCCAGCAGCTTAGAGGGACAGGGAGGTTTTCAGTACTTC. V usage is TRBV7-9 and J usage is TRBJ2-4; 9 bases map to TRBD1. Trimming took 1 base from V and 11 from J; bases not matched to a gene: 6. The V gene's germline CDR1 is SEHNR and CDR2 FQNEAQ (reference sequence). The CDR3 length is 14 residues.

Here the CDR3 DNA reads TGTGCCAGCAGCTCCCAATATGAGCAGTTCTTC. Its protein product is CASSSQYEQFF. V is TRBV7-3 and J is TRBJ2-1; no clear D gene. CDR3 length equals 11 residues. With 4 bases removed from V and 8 bases from J, the gap between germline ends came to 6 bases. Per germline, CDR1 SGHTA and CDR2 FQGTGA.

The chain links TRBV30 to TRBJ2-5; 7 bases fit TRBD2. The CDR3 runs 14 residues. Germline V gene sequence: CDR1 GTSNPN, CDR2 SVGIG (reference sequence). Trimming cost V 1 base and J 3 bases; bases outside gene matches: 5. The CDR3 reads CAWSATSSKETQYF. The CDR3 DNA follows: TGTGCCTGGAGTGCGACTAGCAGTAAAGAGACCCAGTACTTC.

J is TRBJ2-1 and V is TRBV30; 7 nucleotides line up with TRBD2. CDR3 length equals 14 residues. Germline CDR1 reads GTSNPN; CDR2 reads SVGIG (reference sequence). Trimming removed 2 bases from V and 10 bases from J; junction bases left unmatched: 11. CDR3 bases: TGTGCCTGGAGTCCCGGGGGGAGCCCTTACGAGCAGTTCTTC. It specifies CAWSPGGSPYEQFF.

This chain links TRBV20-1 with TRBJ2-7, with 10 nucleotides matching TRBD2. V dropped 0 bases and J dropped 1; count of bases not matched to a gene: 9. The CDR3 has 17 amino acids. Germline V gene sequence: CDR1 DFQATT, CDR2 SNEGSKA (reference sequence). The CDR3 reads CSARDNQFSGRSYEQYF. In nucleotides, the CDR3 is TGCAGTGCTAGAGATAACCAATTTAGCGGGAGGTCCTACGAGCAGTACTTC.